This TCR beta chain was sequenced for a study of early T cells in non-severe SARS-CoV-2 infection. At the level of the study: With bulk RNA from unsorted whole blood as input, sequencing yielded unpaired chains.

V was clipped by 4 bases and J by 3 bases, with 16 bases between them. CDR3 size: 15 residues. Germline loops: CDR1 MGHRA, CDR2 YSYEKL. Study outcomes and limitations: A preference for anti-spike CD8 responses marked VDJdb matching, which missed private and CD4 specificities.

There are a few counts of this clonotype. Its target is unknown. Attachment of unique molecular identifiers to individual cDNA molecules was performed. From the 5' RACE reads, TCRdb called clonotypes with MiXCR, one entry per CDR3 protein. The data contain roughly 100,000 distinct CDR3 sequences, under 15% of them singletons. Source material: whole blood. The V call is TRBV4-1, the J call TRBJ2-7; D uncertain. The clonotype originates from an adult who was a healthcare worker with PCR-confirmed SARS-CoV-2 infection or an uninfected control (not recorded which). CDR3 DNA: TGCGCCAGCAGCCTTCTGAGCAACACCGTCTACGAGCAGTACTTC. Amino acids: CASSLLSNTVYEQYF.